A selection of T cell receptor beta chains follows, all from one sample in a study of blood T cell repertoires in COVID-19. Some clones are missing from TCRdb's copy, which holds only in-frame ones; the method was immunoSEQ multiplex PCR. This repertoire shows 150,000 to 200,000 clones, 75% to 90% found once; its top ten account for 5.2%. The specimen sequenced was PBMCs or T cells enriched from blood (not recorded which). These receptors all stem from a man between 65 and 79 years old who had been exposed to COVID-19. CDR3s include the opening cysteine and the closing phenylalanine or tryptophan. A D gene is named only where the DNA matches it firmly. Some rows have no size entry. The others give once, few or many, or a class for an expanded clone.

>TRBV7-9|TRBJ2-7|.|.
CASSSAYEDEQYF
TGTGCCAGCAGCTCGGCCTATGAGGACGAGCAGTACTTC
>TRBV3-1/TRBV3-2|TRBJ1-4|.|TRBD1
CASSQDQGGQVGEKLFF
TGTGCCAGCAGCCAAGATCAGGGGGGACAGGTTGGTGAAAAACTGTTTTTT
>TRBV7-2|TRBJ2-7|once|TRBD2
CASSLGLAGAYEQYF
TGTGCCAGCAGCTTGGGACTAGCGGGAGCCTACGAGCAGTACTTC
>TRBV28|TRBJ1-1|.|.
CASSLRAGLAFF
TGTGCCAGCAGTTTACGGGCAGGGTTGGCTTTCTTT
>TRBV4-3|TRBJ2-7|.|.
CASSQDYQGYEQYF
TGCGCCAGCAGCCAAGATTATCAGGGTTACGAGCAGTACTTC
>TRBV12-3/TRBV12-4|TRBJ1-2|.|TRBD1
CASSLDRVGGYTF
TGTGCCAGCAGCCTGGACAGGGTAGGAGGCTACACCTTC
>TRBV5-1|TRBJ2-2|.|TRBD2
CASSAGRVGELFF
TGCGCCAGCAGCGCTGGGAGGGTCGGGGAGCTGTTTTTT
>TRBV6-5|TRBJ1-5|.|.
CASSYRGADQPQHF
TGTGCCAGCAGTTATCGGGGGGCGGATCAGCCCCAGCATTTT
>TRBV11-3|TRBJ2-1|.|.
CASSPSGNSYNEQFF
TGTGCCAGCAGCCCATCGGGAAACTCCTACAATGAGCAGTTCTTC
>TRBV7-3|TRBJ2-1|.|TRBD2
CASSKLAGGSNEQFF
TGTGCCAGCAGCAAACTAGCGGGGGGGTCCAATGAGCAGTTCTTC
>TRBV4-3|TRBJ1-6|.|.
CASSQDLGGRGNSPLHF
TGCGCCAGCAGCCAAGATTTGGGCGGACGGGGAAATTCACCCCTCCACTTT
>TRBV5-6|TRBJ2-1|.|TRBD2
CASSLGLAGGLRNEQFF
TGTGCCAGCAGCTTAGGACTAGCGGGGGGTCTGAGAAATGAGCAGTTCTTC
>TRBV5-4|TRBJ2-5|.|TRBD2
CASSLEREWETQYF
TGTGCCAGCAGCTTGGAGCGGGAGTGGGAGACCCAGTACTTC
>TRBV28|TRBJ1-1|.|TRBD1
CASSSKGQGLYTEAFF
TGTGCCAGCAGTTCAAAGGGACAGGGGCTATACACTGAAGCTTTCTTT
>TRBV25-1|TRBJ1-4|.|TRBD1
CASSERTGATEKLFF
TGTGCCAGCAGTGAGCGGACAGGGGCGACTGAAAAACTGTTTTTT
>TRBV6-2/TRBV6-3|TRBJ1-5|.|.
CASSYSGSGQPQHF
TGTGCCAGCAGTTACTCAGGGTCGGGGCAGCCCCAGCATTTT
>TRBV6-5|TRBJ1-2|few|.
CASSYAPQAGYGYTF
TGTGCCAGCAGTTACGCGCCGCAGGCCGGCTATGGCTACACCTTC
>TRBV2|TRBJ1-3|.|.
CASSFPGNTIYF
TGTGCCAGCTCCTTTCCCGGAAACACCATATATTTT
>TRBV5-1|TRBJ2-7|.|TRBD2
CASSGGGRENSYEQYF
TGCGCCAGCAGCGGAGGAGGGAGGGAAAACTCCTACGAGCAGTACTTC
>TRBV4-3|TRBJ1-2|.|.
CASSQDLTVAGGYTF
TGCGCCAGCAGCCAAGATCTAACAGTCGCCGGTGGCTACACCTTC
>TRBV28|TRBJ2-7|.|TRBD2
CASQGWPSGRTYEQYF
TGTGCCAGCCAAGGATGGCCAAGCGGGAGAACCTACGAGCAGTACTTC
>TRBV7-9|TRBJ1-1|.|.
CASSFGVGTEAFF
TGTGCCAGCAGCTTCGGGGTAGGCACTGAAGCTTTCTTT
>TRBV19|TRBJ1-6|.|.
CASNAVSGSPLHF
TGTGCCAGTAATGCAGTCTCCGGGTCACCCCTCCACTTT
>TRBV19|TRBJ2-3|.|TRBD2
CASSRGGGTDTQYF
TGTGCCAGTAGTCGCGGGGGGGGCACAGATACGCAGTATTTT
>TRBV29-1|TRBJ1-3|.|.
CSVGDSIGTIYF
TGCAGCGTGGGGGACTCAATTGGGACCATATATTTT
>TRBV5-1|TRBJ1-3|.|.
CASRFTDSGNTIYF
TGCGCCAGCAGGTTCACAGACTCTGGAAACACCATATATTTT
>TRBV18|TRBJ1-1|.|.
CASSPTVIEAFF
TGTGCCAGCTCACCAACGGTAATTGAAGCTTTCTTT
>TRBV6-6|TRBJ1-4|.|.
CASHRSTNEKLFF
TGTGCCAGCCACAGGTCAACTAATGAAAAACTGTTTTTT
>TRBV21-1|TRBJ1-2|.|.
CASTSRAGEPYSYGYTF
TGTGCCAGCACCAGTAGGGCAGGGGAGCCGTACAGCTATGGCTACACCTTC
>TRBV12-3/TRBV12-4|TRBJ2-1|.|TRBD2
CATGLAGGNEQFF
TGTGCCACGGGACTAGCGGGGGGCAATGAGCAGTTCTTC
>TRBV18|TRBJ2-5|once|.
CASSRGETQYF
TGTGCCAGCTCACGAGGAGAGACCCAGTACTTC
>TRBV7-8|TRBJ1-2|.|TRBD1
CASSPLRSTQGDLGYGYTF
TGTGCCAGCAGCCCCCTTCGATCAACACAGGGGGACCTTGGCTATGGCTACACCTTC
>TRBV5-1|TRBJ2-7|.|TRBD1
CASSFGTGAYEQYF
TGCGCCAGCAGCTTTGGGACAGGGGCCTACGAGCAGTACTTC
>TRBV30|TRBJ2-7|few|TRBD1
CAWSDRGNEQYF
TGTGCCTGGAGTGACAGGGGAAACGAGCAGTACTTC
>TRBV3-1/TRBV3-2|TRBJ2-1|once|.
CASSQVRDRILNEQFF
TGTGCCAGCAGCCAAGTGCGGGACCGAATCCTCAATGAGCAGTTCTTC
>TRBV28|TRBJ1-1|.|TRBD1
CASSSGGLNTEAFF
TGTGCCAGCAGCTCAGGGGGCTTGAACACTGAAGCTTTCTTT
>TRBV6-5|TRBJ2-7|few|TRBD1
CASSYDHRGRSEQYF
TGTGCCAGCAGTTACGACCACAGGGGCCGGAGCGAGCAGTACTTC